This record covers a single TCR beta chain. Its antigen is unidentified. The sample comes from a study of T cell repertoires in cytomegalovirus infection. MiXCR, run by TCRdb on the reads, gives a single entry per CDR3 protein. The table records about 100,000 distinct CDR3 sequences, less than 55% of them present only once. The CDR3 is 14 residues long. From germline, CDR1 is SGHTA and CDR2 FQGNSA. Trimming left V 3 bases short and J 14 bases short, with 17 bases between. This clonotype was sampled from a human donor in good health (CMV status not recorded). Some clones in this sample may be carry-over from other donors' samples. Specimen: CD8+ T cells from cultured PBMCs, collected from culture after CMV antigen stimulation. The chain joins TRBV7-2 to TRBJ1-6; D uncertain. This CDR3 is CASSFGGWADSLHF. In DNA, the CDR3 is TGTGCCAGCAGCTTTGGTGGGTGGGCAGATTCCCTCCACTTT.